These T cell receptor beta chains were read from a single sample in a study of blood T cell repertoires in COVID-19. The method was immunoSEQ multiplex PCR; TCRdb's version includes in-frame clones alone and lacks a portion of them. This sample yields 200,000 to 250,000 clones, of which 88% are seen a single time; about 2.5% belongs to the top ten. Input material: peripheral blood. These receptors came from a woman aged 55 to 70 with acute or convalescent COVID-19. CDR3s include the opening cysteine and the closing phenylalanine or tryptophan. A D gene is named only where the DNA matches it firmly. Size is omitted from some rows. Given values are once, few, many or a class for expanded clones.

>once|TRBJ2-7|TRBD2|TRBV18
TGTGCCAGCTCACCACCGACTAGCGGGGCCTACTACGAGCAGTACTTC
CASSPPTSGAYYEQYF
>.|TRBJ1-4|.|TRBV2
TGTGCCAGCAGTGAAAGGCAGGGAATCTTAAAACTGTTTTTT
CASSERQGILKLFF
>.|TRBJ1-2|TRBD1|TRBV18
TGTGCCAGCTCACCCAGTATAGGGGGCGTTGGCTACACCTTC
CASSPSIGGVGYTF
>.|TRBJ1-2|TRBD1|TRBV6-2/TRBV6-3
TGTGCCAGCAGCTCCGACAGGGACTATGGCTACACCTTC
CASSSDRDYGYTF
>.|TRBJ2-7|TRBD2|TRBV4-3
TGCGCCAGCAGCCTCGGACTAGCGGGAGACGAGCAGTACTTC
CASSLGLAGDEQYF
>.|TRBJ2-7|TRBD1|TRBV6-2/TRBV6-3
TGTGCCAGCAGTAACGACAGGGTGAGCTCCTACGAGCAGTACTTC
CASSNDRVSSYEQYF
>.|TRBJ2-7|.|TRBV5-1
TGCGCCAGCAGCTCAACAGGGATCCCTCTCGAGCAGTACTTC
CASSSTGIPLEQYF
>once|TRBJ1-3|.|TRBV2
TGTGCCAGCAGTGATCTCCCCGGAAACACCATATATTTT
CASSDLPGNTIYF
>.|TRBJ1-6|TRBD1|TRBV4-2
TGTGCCAGCAGCCAAGGGACAGGGGGGAATTCACCCCTCCACTTT
CASSQGTGGNSPLHF
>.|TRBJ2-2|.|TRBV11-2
TGTGCCAGCAGCCGTCGGACCTCAGGGGGGGAGCTGTTTTTT
CASSRRTSGGELFF
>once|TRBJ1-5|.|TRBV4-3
TGCGCCAGCAGCCAAGAACAGGGCCGATTCAATCAGCCCCAGCATTTT
CASSQEQGRFNQPQHF
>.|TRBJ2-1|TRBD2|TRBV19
TGTGCCAGTAGTATGACTAGCGCGGACGGCCACAATGAGCAGTTCTTC
CASSMTSADGHNEQFF
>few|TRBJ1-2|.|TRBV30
TGTGCCTGGAGTCTCTCCGCCCGAGTACGGCGAGGGTATGGCTACACCTTC
CAWSLSARVRRGYGYTF
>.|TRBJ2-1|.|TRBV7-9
TGTGCCAGCAGCCCGGGACTCTATTTTGAGCAGTTCTTC
CASSPGLYFEQFF
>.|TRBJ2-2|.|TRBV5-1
TGCGCCAGCAGCTTGACAGAAACGAACACCGGGGAGCTGTTTTTT
CASSLTETNTGELFF
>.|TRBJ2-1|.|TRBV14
TGTGCCAGCAGCCAACGTAGACTCTACAATGAGCAGTTCTTC
CASSQRRLYNEQFF
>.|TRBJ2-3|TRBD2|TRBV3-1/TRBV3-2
TGTGCCAGCAGCCAAGATCCTAAATTGGCTAGCGGTACAGATACGCAGTATTTT
CASSQDPKLASGTDTQYF
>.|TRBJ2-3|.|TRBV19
TGTGCCAGTAGTTTCGGGAACACAGATACGCAGTATTTT
CASSFGNTDTQYF
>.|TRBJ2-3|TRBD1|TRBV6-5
TGTGCCAGCAGCGGGACAGGCTATTACACAGATACGCAGTATTTT
CASSGTGYYTDTQYF
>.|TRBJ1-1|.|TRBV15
TGTGCCACCAGCAGAGATTTGTTTGGGGGGAACGTAATGAACACTGAAGCTTTCTTT
CATSRDLFGGNVMNTEAFF
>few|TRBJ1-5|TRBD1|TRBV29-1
TGCAGCGTTGGGGACAGGGTTGGGCAGCCCCAGCATTTT
CSVGDRVGQPQHF
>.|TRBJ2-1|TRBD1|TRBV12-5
TGTGCTAGTGGTTCCCGGACAGGGGTCGGCTACAATGAGCAGTTCTTC
CASGSRTGVGYNEQFF
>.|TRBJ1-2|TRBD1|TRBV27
TGTGCCAGCAGTTTATCCCAGGGGGCGACTTATGGCTACACCTTC
CASSLSQGATYGYTF
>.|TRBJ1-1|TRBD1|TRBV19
TGTGCCAGTACCTCGTGGGACAGGAACACTGAAGCTTTCTTT
CASTSWDRNTEAFF
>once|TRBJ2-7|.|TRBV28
TGTGCCAGCAGTCCTCCGGGACTTAGGGACGAGCAGTACTTC
CASSPPGLRDEQYF
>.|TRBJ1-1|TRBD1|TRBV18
TGTGCCAGCTCACCCGGGACAGGGGTTACTGAAGCTTTCTTT
CASSPGTGVTEAFF
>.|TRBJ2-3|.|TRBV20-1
TGCAGTGCTAGTATGTACCGAGGCGGATTCACAGATACGCAGTATTTT
CSASMYRGGFTDTQYF
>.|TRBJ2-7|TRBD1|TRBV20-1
TGCAGTGCTAGTAACAGGGGCTACGAGCAGTACTTC
CSASNRGYEQYF
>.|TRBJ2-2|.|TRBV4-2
TGTGCCAGCAGCCAAGAGCCGGGGACTGCGAACACCGGGGAGCTGTTTTTT
CASSQEPGTANTGELFF
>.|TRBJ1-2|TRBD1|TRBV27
TGTGCCAGCAGTTTTCTAAATCACCGGGACAGATCCGGCTACACCTTC
CASSFLNHRDRSGYTF
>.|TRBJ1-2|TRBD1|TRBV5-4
TGTGCCAGCAGAAAATCACAGGGGGCGGTCGCGTGGGGCTACACCTTC
CASRKSQGAVAWGYTF
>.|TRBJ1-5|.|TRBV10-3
TGTGCCATCAGTGAGTCAGAGGGGGGCAATCAGCCCCAGCATTTT
CAISESEGGNQPQHF
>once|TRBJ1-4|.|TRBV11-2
TGTGCCAGCAGCGCAAGAAGTGGAGGCGAAAAACTGTTTTTT
CASSARSGGEKLFF
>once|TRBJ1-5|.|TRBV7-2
TGTGCCAGCAGCTTGAGTAGCAATCAGCCCCAGCATTTT
CASSLSSNQPQHF
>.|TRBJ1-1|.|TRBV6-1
TGTGCCAGCAGTGAAATCTGGAACACTGAAGCTTTCTTT
CASSEIWNTEAFF
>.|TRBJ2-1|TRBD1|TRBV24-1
TGTGCCACCAGTGGGGGGACAGGGAGGGGATACAATGAGCAGTTCTTC
CATSGGTGRGYNEQFF
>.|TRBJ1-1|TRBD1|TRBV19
TGTGCCAGTAGTCAAGGGGACAGGGTGACTGAAGCTTTCTTT
CASSQGDRVTEAFF
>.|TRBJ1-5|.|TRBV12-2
TGTGCAAGTCGCTTACCGTCCGGGACAGGGGGGAATCAGCCCCAGCATTTT
CASRLPSGTGGNQPQHF
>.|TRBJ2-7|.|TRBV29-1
TGCAGCGTTCCATCGGAGCCAGATCCCTACGAGCAGTACTTC
CSVPSEPDPYEQYF
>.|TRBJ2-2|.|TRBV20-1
TGCAGTGCAGCAGGGTCCGGGGAGCTGTTTTTT
CSAAGSGELFF
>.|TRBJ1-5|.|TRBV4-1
TGCGCCAGCAGCCGAGGTTTCAGGGGCGATGGAAGCAATCAGCCCCAGCATTTT
CASSRGFRGDGSNQPQHF
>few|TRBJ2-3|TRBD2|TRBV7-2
TGTGCCAGCAGCTTTTTTATCTACAGCGGGGGAAAAGATACGCAGTATTTT
CASSFFIYSGGKDTQYF
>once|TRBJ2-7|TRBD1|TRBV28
TGTGCCAGCAGTTTGACCGGGACAGGGGGCTTCTACGAGCAGTACTTC
CASSLTGTGGFYEQYF
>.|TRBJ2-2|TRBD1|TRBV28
TGTGCCAGCAGTTTACTCAGGGGGCCGAGCACCGGGGAGCTGTTTTTT
CASSLLRGPSTGELFF
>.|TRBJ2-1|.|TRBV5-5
TGTGCCAGCAACCTAGCGTGGGGAGGTTGGGAGCAGTTCTTC
CASNLAWGGWEQFF
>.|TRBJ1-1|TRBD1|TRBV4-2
TGTGCCAGCAGCCAAGTACAGGGGAGGAACACTGAAGCTTTCTTT
CASSQVQGRNTEAFF
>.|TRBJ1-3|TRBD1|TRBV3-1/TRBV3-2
TGTGCCAGCAGCCAAGCCTTGACAGGGAAGGCTGGAAACACCATATATTTT
CASSQALTGKAGNTIYF
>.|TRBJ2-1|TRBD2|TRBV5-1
TGCGCCAGCAGCTTTCGGACTAGCGCCTCCTACAATGAGCAGTTCTTC
CASSFRTSASYNEQFF
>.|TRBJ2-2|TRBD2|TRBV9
TGTGCCAGCAGCGTAGTGGCTAGCGGGAGCACCGGGGAGCTGTTTTTT
CASSVVASGSTGELFF
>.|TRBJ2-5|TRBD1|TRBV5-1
TGCGCCAGCGGCTATACAGGGGGAGAGACCCAGTACTTC
CASGYTGGETQYF